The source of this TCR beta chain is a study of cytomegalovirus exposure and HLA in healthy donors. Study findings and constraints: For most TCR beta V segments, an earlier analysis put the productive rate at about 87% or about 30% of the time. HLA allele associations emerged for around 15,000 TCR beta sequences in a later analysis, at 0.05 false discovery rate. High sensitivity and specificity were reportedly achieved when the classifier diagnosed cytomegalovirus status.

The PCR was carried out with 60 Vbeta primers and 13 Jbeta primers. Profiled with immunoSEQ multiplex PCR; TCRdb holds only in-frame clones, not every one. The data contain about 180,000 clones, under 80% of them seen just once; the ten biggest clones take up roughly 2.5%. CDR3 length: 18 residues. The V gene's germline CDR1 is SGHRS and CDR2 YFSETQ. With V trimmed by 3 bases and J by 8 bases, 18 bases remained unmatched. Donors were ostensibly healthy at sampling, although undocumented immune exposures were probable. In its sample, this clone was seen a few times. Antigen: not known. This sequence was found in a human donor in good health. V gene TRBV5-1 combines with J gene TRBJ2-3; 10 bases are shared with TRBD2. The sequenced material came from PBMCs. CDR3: CASSWAPSGGPGGGTQYF. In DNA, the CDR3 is TGCGCCAGCAGCTGGGCTCCTAGCGGGGGCCCTGGGGGGGGTACGCAGTATTTT.